This T cell receptor (beta chain) derives from a study of blood T cells in healthy people across ages (dated by TCRdb to the mid-2010s). Regarding the complete study: In model experiments, template switching captured about one uniquely barcoded TCR beta cDNA molecule for every two T cells. Using deep sequencing normalized with unique cDNA molecular identifiers, the study measured how TCR beta repertoire diversity changes with age. Donors were grouped into four age groups: young (average roughly 17 years), middle-aged (about 38), aged (around 62) and long-lived (about 82). Using the same blood draw, the study looked at two additional independent replicas of 1 million unique cDNA reads for two donors, one aged 18 to 29 and the other aged 80 or older.

The method behind the library was 5' RACE. Sequenced using an Illumina HiSeq 2500. A second roughly 6 to 11 cycle PCR used a sample-barcoded 5' primer and a J-beta primer mix. A template-switch 5' adaptor carrying 12 random nucleotides introduced a unique molecular identifier onto each TCR beta cDNA molecule. At least 2.5 million CDR3-containing paired-end reads were obtained from each sample. First-strand cDNA was synthesized from all RNA with the Mint cDNA synthesis kit, primed by a TRBC-specific oligonucleotide. All cDNA was treated with uracil-DNA glycosylase and then went through a first 18-cycle PCR with the universal primers M1SS and BC2_uni_R. Regarding the original processing steps: For normalization, 1 million high-quality reads, each with a distinct molecular identifier, were randomly selected from each sample. Reads with shared molecular identifiers were discarded instead of being binned into consensus sequences. CDR3 identification, clonotype clustering and error correction used MiTCR with a Q25 quality threshold and the strictest error-elimination algorithm. Lower-bound total TCR beta diversity was estimated with a nonparametric unseen species model using Euler transformation. The raw public data were reprocessed by TCRdb itself: fastp quality trimming at Q25, MiXCR clonotype calling, in-frame beta chains only. Merged by CDR3 protein, the rows form single entries marked with the most common genes and DNA. The V and J calls, along with clone size, are taken from TCRdb and not from the paper's own processing. This sample comprises more than 750,000 distinct CDR3 sequences, under 35% of them detected only once. Together, the top ten hold around 9.6% of the sample.

Systemically healthy Caucasian individuals from Russia, 39 in total and aged about 6 to 90 years, were included as donors. Ten milliliters of peripheral blood were drawn from each donor into EDTA-treated Vacutainer tubes. PBMCs were isolated by Ficoll-Paque density-gradient centrifugation, with at least 7 million obtained per sample. Total RNA, at least 5 micrograms per sample, was extracted from PBMCs with Trizol reagent. The percentages of naive CD45RAhigh/CD27high T cells were determined by flow cytometry on a PBMC aliquot from every donor. Broad study findings and their caveats: Compared with the aged group, the long-lived group had more naive CD4+ T cells, fewer expanded clones and increased TCR diversity, suggesting age selection. The CMV infection status of donors was not known, potentially confounding age-related changes in expanded clonotypes. Observed TCR beta diversity per million T cells fell roughly linearly with age, and a significant reduction was already apparent by age roughly 40. There was a strong correlation between observed TCR beta diversity and the percentage of naive T cells measured by flow cytometry. Estimates of total diversity from one million sequenced T cells were regarded as lower bounds and underestimates. Conclusive comparison of naive and antigen-experienced compartments was prevented by the profiling of bulk unsorted PBMCs.

V is reduced by 3 bases and J by 2 bases, leaving a spacing of 16 bases between them. CDR1 and CDR2 were assigned from the germline V gene (reference sequence) as GTSNPN and SVGIG. From the cysteine through the phenylalanine, the CDR3 covers 15 amino acids. Kept here is only the CDR3 DNA, which spans 45 bases and is read in frame from base 1. A note on this clonotype: Its antigen target is currently unknown. No much larger clone exists at a distance of one base, and base qualities are not known.

This same sample was also part of a study on T cells of mothers and their children. The second investigation adds: Nine systemically healthy Caucasian individuals, comprising three mothers and their six children, were included as donors. cDNA synthesis consumed the entire amount of extracted RNA, loaded at approximately 1.5 ug RNA in each 15 ul reaction. In the second PCR, sample barcodes and 2-4 random nucleotides were introduced via the M1S primer. Over 10 million TCR beta CDR3 reads came from each mother, compared with around 3 million reads from each child. TCR recombination output is similarly shaped by thymic selection in related and unrelated pairs, with a minor effect exerted by inherited differences. Normalized repertoire overlap in related mother-child pairs was always slightly higher than in unrelated mother-child pairs, but the difference was never significant. No persistent microchimeric T cell clones were found, with a detection sensitivity of roughly 100 clones per million clonotypes. To look for features that set related mother-child pairs apart from unrelated individuals, the researchers ran deep NGS to compare the TCR beta repertoires of mothers and children. The mean age was roughly 36 +/- 4 years for the mothers and approximately 11 +/- 4 years for the children. Libraries were sequenced on Illumina HiSeq 2000 with 100+100 nt paired-end reads after adapter ligation with NEBNext reagents. Mother and child libraries were prepared a month apart and sequenced in separate runs to prevent cross-contamination. Each donor had between about 450,000 and 2,100,000 distinct TCR beta clonotypes identified. Naive TCR beta clonotypes were estimated from low-frequency clonotypes matched to each donor's FACS-determined naive share, without sorting.

The specimen sequenced was blood. Recombination linked TRBV30 to TRBJ1-1, and possibly TRBD1, on 6 matching bases. This TCR derives from a woman between 40 and 50 years old in good health. The sequence in DNA is TGTGCCTGGAGCGGATCCAGGGGTGGCAACACTGAAGCTTTCTTT. The translation is CAWSGSRGGNTEAFF.